The 10 T cell receptor beta chains in this list originate from one sample, sequenced in a study of blood T cell repertoires in COVID-19. The method was immunoSEQ multiplex PCR; TCRdb's version includes in-frame clones alone and lacks a portion of them. The profile covers tens of thousands of clones, with about 80% appearing a single time and roughly 3.5% taken by the ten largest. The sample comprised peripheral blood. These TCRs come from a man aged 60-69 years with acute or convalescent COVID-19.

This chain connects TRBV18 to TRBJ1-1; 9 bases are a match to TRBD1. V was pared by 6 bases and J by 1 base, with 15 bases of the junction left unmatched. Germline CDR1 and CDR2: KGHSH and LQKENI. There are 18 residues in the CDR3. The CDR3 DNA reads as TGTGCCAGCTCTCTTTCTGCACAGGGGGCTAGGGGGAACACTGAAGCTTTCTTT. Its translation is CASSLSAQGARGNTEAFF. Supplemented by reference TRBV18 and TRBJ1-1, the full variable domain reads NAGVMQNPRHLVRRRGQEARLRCSPMKGHSHVYWYRQLPEEGLKFMVYLQKENIIDESGMPKERFSAEFPKEGPSILRIQQVVRGDSAAYFCASSLSAQGARGNTEAFFGQGTRLTVV.

The chain carries TRBV5-1 and TRBJ1-2, with 10 bases identical to TRBD1. The CDR3 extends over 16 amino acids. With V trimmed by 6 bases and J by 6 bases, 14 bases remained unmatched. Germline CDR1 and CDR2: SGHRS and YFSETQ. The CDR3 sequence: CASTFYLPGQGDGYTF. The CDR3, as DNA: TGCGCCAGCACCTTTTACCTTCCAGGACAGGGGGATGGCTACACCTTC.

This clone was counted a few times. The chain links TRBV6-5 to TRBJ1-2; tentative D call: TRBD1 (6 bases). The germline V and J ends were trimmed by 6 bases and 0 bases, with 8 bases remaining between them. The CDR3 is 13 amino acids. CDR1 and CDR2 (germline): MNHEY, SVGAGI. This CDR3 is CASRQGPNYGYTF. The CDR3 DNA is TGTGCCAGCAGACAGGGACCTAACTATGGCTACACCTTC.

This chain joins TRBV18 and TRBJ2-5, with D possibly TRBD1 on 5 matching bases. Between the trimmed V and J ends, which lost 1 base and 4 bases, there was a span of 10 bases. The CDR3 extends over 14 amino acids. Germline CDR1 is KGHSH and CDR2 is LQKENI. The CDR3 DNA sequence: TGTGCCAGCTCACCACATGCAGGGCGAGAGACCCAGTACTTC. Translating gives CASSPHAGRETQYF. Full variable domain (remainder filled in from reference TRBV18 and TRBJ2-5): NAGVMQNPRHLVRRRGQEARLRCSPMKGHSHVYWYRQLPEEGLKFMVYLQKENIIDESGMPKERFSAEFPKEGPSILRIQQVVRGDSAAYFCASSPHAGRETQYFGPGTRLLVL.

The genes are TRBV14 and TRBJ1-1; the D gene is possibly TRBD1 (6 bases). This CDR3 has 15 residues. V was cut by 2 bases and J by 5 bases, with 15 bases left in between. CDR1 and CDR2 (germline): SGHDN, FVKESK. CDR3 protein: CASSQWGGARTEAFF. The CDR3 coding sequence is TGTGCCAGCAGCCAATGGGGGGGGGCTAGGACTGAAGCTTTCTTT.

This chain links TRBV10-3 with TRBJ2-5, with TRBD2 matching over 10 bases. This CDR3 has 15 amino acids. Germline V CDR1 and CDR2: ENHRY, SYGVKD. After removal of 8 bases from V and 5 bases from J, the junction contained 11 bases not matched to a gene. CDR3 in amino acids: CAIDVERGGRETQYF. CDR3 bases: TGTGCCATCGATGTGGAGCGGGGGGGCCGTGAGACCCAGTACTTC.

This clone was detected a few times. The V gene is TRBV23-1, the J gene TRBJ2-1; D is possibly TRBD1 (6 bases). TRBV23-1 is an open reading frame, and its role is uncertain. The CDR3 runs 15 residues. V lost 11 bases to trimming and J lost 4 bases, with 21 bases between them. The CDR3 reads CAFDPGHGEYNEQFF. CDR3 bases: TGCGCCTTTGACCCGGGACACGGGGAATACAATGAGCAGTTCTTC.

The V and J genes are TRBV5-1 and TRBJ2-7, with TRBD2 matching over 10 bases. This CDR3 comprises 16 residues. V shed 3 bases and J 0 bases; nucleotides not matched to a gene: 6. CDR1 SGHRS and CDR2 YFSETQ come from the germline V gene. CDR3 in amino acids: CASSWTLAGGSYEQYF. CDR3 sequence (DNA): TGCGCCAGCAGCTGGACGTTAGCGGGGGGCTCCTACGAGCAGTACTTC.

The J gene is TRBJ1-4, the V gene TRBV5-1; D unclear. The CDR3 loop spans 13 amino acids. V was clipped by 0 bases and J by 8 bases, with 8 bases between them. CDR1 is SGHRS, CDR2 YFSETQ, per germline. CDR3 bases: TGCGCCAGCAGCTTGGCCAGCGGGGAAAAACTGTTTTTT. Its translation is CASSLASGEKLFF. The full variable domain, its missing parts supplied by reference TRBV5-1 and TRBJ1-4, is KAGVTQTPRYLIKTRGQQVTLSCSPISGHRSVSWYQQTPGQGLQFLFEYFSETQRNKGNFPGRFSGRQFSNSRSEMNVSTLELGDSALYLCASSLASGEKLFFGSGTQLSVL.

J is TRBJ2-1 and V is TRBV7-2, with D possibly being TRBD2 (7 bases). Trimming stripped 3 bases from V and 4 bases from J, with 13 bases between. This CDR3 contains 15 residues. Germline values: CDR1 SGHTA, CDR2 FQGNSA. The chain's CDR3 is CASSFGGGAYNEQFF. CDR3 nucleotides: TGTGCCAGCAGCTTCGGTGGGGGGGCGTACAATGAGCAGTTCTTC.